This T cell receptor beta chain came from a study of PD-1 and CTLA-4 blockade in melanoma. V shed 4 bases and J 5 bases; nucleotides not matched to a gene: 4. CDR1 is SGDLS and CDR2 is YYNGEE in the germline V gene. The CDR3 is made up of 14 amino acids. Sequencing was performed with immunoSEQ multiplex PCR; in TCRdb, only in-frame clones are kept and a portion is missing. The sample contains 32,000 or so clones, roughly 89% of which appear only once. This receptor was identified in a human donor with melanoma. This chain joins TRBV9 and TRBJ1-5; 9 bases agree with TRBD1. This specimen was CD8+ T cells from peripheral blood, taken before anti-PD-1 treatment. The CDR3 is CASSSDRGDQPQHF. For the CDR3, the DNA is TGTGCCAGCAGCTCAGACAGGGGGGATCAGCCCCAGCATTTT.